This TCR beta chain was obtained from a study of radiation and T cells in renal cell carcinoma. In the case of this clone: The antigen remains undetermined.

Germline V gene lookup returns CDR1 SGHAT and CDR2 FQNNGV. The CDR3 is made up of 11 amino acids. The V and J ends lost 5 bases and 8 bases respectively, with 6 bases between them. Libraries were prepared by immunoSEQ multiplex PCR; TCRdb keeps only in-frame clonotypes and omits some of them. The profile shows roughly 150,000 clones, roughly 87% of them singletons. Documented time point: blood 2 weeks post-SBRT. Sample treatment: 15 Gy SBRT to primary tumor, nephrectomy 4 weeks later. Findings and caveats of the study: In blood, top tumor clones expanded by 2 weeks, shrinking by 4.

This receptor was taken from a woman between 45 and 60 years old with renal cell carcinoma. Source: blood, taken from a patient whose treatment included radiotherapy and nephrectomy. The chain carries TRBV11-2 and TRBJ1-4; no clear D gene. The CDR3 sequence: CASSSTEKLFF. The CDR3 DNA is TGTGCCAGCAGCAGTACCGAAAAACTGTTTTTT.